This is a list of T cell receptor beta chains from one sample in a study of long-term antiretroviral therapy in people with HIV. Assay: immunoSEQ multiplex PCR; the TCRdb copy retains only in-frame clones and omits some. The repertoire holds about 29,000 clones, with roughly 80% as singletons. Material: unsorted PBMCs, obtained 3 years after starting antiretroviral therapy. The receptors come from a middle-aged man with HIV. Both conserved end residues are part of each CDR3. The D gene is left open where the match is weak. Expanded clones are given a class, and other clones once, few, many or no size at all.

j_call: TRBJ1-6
d_call: -
clone_size: -
v_call: TRBV6-5
cdr3_aa: CASSINRDTNSPLHF
cdr3_nt: TGTGCCAGCTCGATCAACCGGGACACTAATTCACCCCTCCACTTT

j_call: TRBJ2-7
d_call: -
clone_size: -
v_call: TRBV9
cdr3_aa: CASSVRQDAYEQYF
cdr3_nt: TGTGCCAGCAGCGTCAGACAGGACGCCTACGAGCAGTACTTC

j_call: TRBJ2-1
d_call: -
clone_size: -
v_call: TRBV11-2
cdr3_aa: CASPRGNEQFF
cdr3_nt: TGTGCCAGCCCCCGGGGGAATGAGCAGTTCTTC

j_call: TRBJ1-1
d_call: -
clone_size: -
v_call: TRBV9
cdr3_aa: CASSVSPGQEAFF
cdr3_nt: TGTGCCAGCAGCGTGAGCCCAGGGCAGGAAGCTTTCTTT

j_call: TRBJ2-3
d_call: TRBD2
clone_size: -
v_call: TRBV27
cdr3_aa: CASSFNGGGTDTQYF
cdr3_nt: TGTGCCAGCAGTTTTAACGGGGGGGGCACAGATACGCAGTATTTT

j_call: TRBJ1-1
d_call: TRBD1
clone_size: -
v_call: TRBV29-1
cdr3_aa: CSAAGQGNTEAFF
cdr3_nt: TGCAGCGCCGCGGGACAGGGGAACACTGAAGCTTTCTTT

j_call: TRBJ2-7
d_call: TRBD2
clone_size: -
v_call: TRBV5-5
cdr3_aa: CASSLAGASGVSEQYF
cdr3_nt: TGTGCCAGCAGCTTGGCGGGGGCTAGCGGGGTAAGTGAGCAGTACTTC

j_call: TRBJ2-6
d_call: -
clone_size: -
v_call: TRBV5-1
cdr3_aa: CASSSSTVSGDVLTF
cdr3_nt: TGCGCCAGCAGTTCCTCCACAGTCTCCGGGGACGTCCTGACTTTC

j_call: TRBJ2-2
d_call: TRBD2
clone_size: -
v_call: TRBV29-1
cdr3_aa: CSVTTSGGAGELFF
cdr3_nt: TGCAGCGTGACCACCAGCGGGGGAGCCGGGGAGCTGTTTTTT

j_call: TRBJ2-1
d_call: -
clone_size: -
v_call: TRBV5-1
cdr3_aa: CASSLGGSSYNEQFF
cdr3_nt: TGCGCCAGCAGCTTGGGTGGGAGCTCCTACAATGAGCAGTTCTTC

j_call: TRBJ2-3
d_call: TRBD2
clone_size: -
v_call: TRBV11-2
cdr3_aa: CASSTTSGSGADTQYF
cdr3_nt: TGTGCCAGCAGCACCACTAGCGGGAGTGGTGCAGATACGCAGTATTTT

j_call: TRBJ2-1
d_call: -
clone_size: -
v_call: TRBV11-2
cdr3_aa: CASSLGPPGEQFF
cdr3_nt: TGTGCCAGCAGCCTGGGGCCTCCGGGAGAGCAGTTCTTC

j_call: TRBJ2-7
d_call: -
clone_size: -
v_call: TRBV5-4
cdr3_aa: CASSLEQGTYEQYF
cdr3_nt: TGTGCCAGCAGCTTGGAGCAGGGGACCTACGAGCAGTACTTC

j_call: TRBJ1-5
d_call: -
clone_size: -
v_call: TRBV6-5
cdr3_aa: CASSRTANSNQPQHF
cdr3_nt: TGTGCCAGCAGTAGGACAGCTAATAGCAATCAGCCCCAGCATTTT

j_call: TRBJ2-7
d_call: -
clone_size: -
v_call: TRBV6-6
cdr3_aa: CASSYYELGRHEQYF
cdr3_nt: TGTGCCAGCAGTTACTATGAACTAGGGCGCCACGAGCAGTACTTC

j_call: TRBJ2-7
d_call: TRBD1
clone_size: -
v_call: TRBV5-1
cdr3_aa: CASSQQRTGATYEQYF
cdr3_nt: TGCGCCAGCAGCCAACAAAGGACAGGCGCTACCTACGAGCAGTACTTC

j_call: TRBJ2-5
d_call: TRBD1
clone_size: -
v_call: TRBV7-6
cdr3_aa: CASSLGAGGAYETQYF
cdr3_nt: TGTGCCAGCAGCTTAGGAGCAGGGGGCGCGTATGAGACCCAGTACTTC

j_call: TRBJ2-3
d_call: -
clone_size: -
v_call: TRBV11-3
cdr3_aa: CASSQDGSTDTQYF
cdr3_nt: TGTGCCAGCAGCCAGGACGGTAGCACAGATACGCAGTATTTT

j_call: TRBJ2-7
d_call: -
clone_size: few
v_call: TRBV7-2
cdr3_aa: CASSLSPAYEQYF
cdr3_nt: TGTGCCAGCAGCTTATCCCCCGCCTACGAGCAGTACTTC

j_call: TRBJ2-3
d_call: TRBD2
clone_size: -
v_call: TRBV6-6
cdr3_aa: CASSQLAGVSDTQYF
cdr3_nt: TGTGCCAGCAGCCAACTAGCGGGAGTTTCTGATACGCAGTATTTT

j_call: TRBJ2-1
d_call: -
clone_size: -
v_call: TRBV5-4
cdr3_aa: CASSVLGSSYNEQFF
cdr3_nt: TGTGCCAGCAGCGTTCTGGGGTCCTCCTACAATGAGCAGTTCTTC

j_call: TRBJ2-5
d_call: -
clone_size: -
v_call: TRBV27
cdr3_aa: CASGRINQETQYF
cdr3_nt: TGTGCCAGCGGCCGAATTAACCAAGAGACCCAGTACTTC

j_call: TRBJ2-5
d_call: -
clone_size: -
v_call: TRBV5-1
cdr3_aa: CASSSDGTHSETQYF
cdr3_nt: TGCGCCAGCAGCTCGGACGGGACACATTCAGAGACCCAGTACTTC

j_call: TRBJ2-7
d_call: -
clone_size: -
v_call: TRBV11-2
cdr3_aa: CASSLLAGLSSYEQYF
cdr3_nt: TGTGCCAGCAGCTTACTCGCGGGCCTTAGCTCCTACGAGCAGTACTTC

j_call: TRBJ1-1
d_call: TRBD1
clone_size: -
v_call: TRBV18
cdr3_aa: CASSPRQGTTEAFF
cdr3_nt: TGTGCCAGCTCACCACGACAGGGAACCACTGAAGCTTTCTTT

j_call: TRBJ2-2
d_call: TRBD2
clone_size: -
v_call: TRBV7-2
cdr3_aa: CASSLPSGATGELFF
cdr3_nt: TGTGCCAGCAGCCTCCCTAGCGGGGCGACCGGGGAGCTGTTTTTT

j_call: TRBJ2-1
d_call: TRBD2
clone_size: -
v_call: TRBV5-1
cdr3_aa: CASSFWGSGSPGGEQFF
cdr3_nt: TGCGCCAGCAGCTTCTGGGGTAGCGGGAGCCCCGGCGGTGAGCAGTTCTTC

j_call: TRBJ2-7
d_call: TRBD1
clone_size: few
v_call: TRBV30
cdr3_aa: CACQQGAYEQYF
cdr3_nt: TGTGCCTGCCAACAGGGGGCCTACGAGCAGTACTTC

j_call: TRBJ2-1
d_call: TRBD2
clone_size: -
v_call: TRBV4-3
cdr3_aa: CASSQALLAGWGNEQFF
cdr3_nt: TGCGCCAGCAGCCAAGCCCTCCTAGCGGGATGGGGCAATGAGCAGTTCTTC

j_call: TRBJ2-7
d_call: -
clone_size: once
v_call: TRBV18
cdr3_aa: CASSPGGNPYEQYF
cdr3_nt: TGTGCCAGCTCACCGGGGGGTAATCCCTACGAGCAGTACTTC

j_call: TRBJ2-5
d_call: -
clone_size: -
v_call: TRBV20-1
cdr3_aa: CSARRETQYF
cdr3_nt: TGCAGTGCTAGGAGGGAGACCCAGTACTTC

j_call: TRBJ1-5
d_call: -
clone_size: -
v_call: TRBV6-5
cdr3_aa: CASSPTLGNQPQHF
cdr3_nt: TGTGCCAGCAGTCCCACCTTGGGCAATCAGCCCCAGCATTTT

j_call: TRBJ2-7
d_call: TRBD2
clone_size: -
v_call: TRBV7-8
cdr3_aa: CASSLGGRASYEQYF
cdr3_nt: TGTGCCAGCAGCTTAGGAGGGAGGGCGTCCTACGAGCAGTACTTC

j_call: TRBJ2-3
d_call: TRBD2
clone_size: -
v_call: TRBV27
cdr3_aa: CASSGLGTDTQYF
cdr3_nt: TGTGCCAGCAGTGGACTAGGTACAGATACGCAGTATTTT

j_call: TRBJ2-3
d_call: -
clone_size: -
v_call: TRBV5-1
cdr3_aa: CATNQGGQALSSTDTQYF
cdr3_nt: TGCGCCACCAACCAGGGAGGACAGGCCCTCTCTAGCACAGATACGCAGTATTTT